Listed below are T cell receptor beta chains from one sample, sequenced in a study of shared T cell receptors in the human thymus. Sequencing was performed with immunoSEQ multiplex PCR; in TCRdb, only in-frame clones are kept and a portion is missing. The sample has hundreds of thousands of clones; more than 70% are singletons. This sample was shared with a second study, whose subject was human thymus T cells.

Sequenced input: thymocytes. Source of these receptors: a boy under three years old with a congenital heart defect. The CDR3 runs from the conserved cysteine through the conserved F or W. Fields, in order: V gene, clone size, D gene, J gene, CDR3 protein, CDR3 DNA. D genes are given only for firm matches. Clone size appears in some rows only: once, few, many, or a class for an expanded clone.

>TRBV27|-|-|TRBJ2-5
CASSSQGLRETQYF
TGTGCCAGCAGTAGCCAGGGGCTAAGAGAGACCCAGTACTTC
>TRBV7-6|-|-|TRBJ1-1
CASSLVTVFDTEAFF
TGTGCCAGCAGCTTAGTGACAGTTTTCGATACTGAAGCTTTCTTT
>TRBV14|-|-|TRBJ1-1
CASSQDARGTEAFF
TGTGCCAGCAGCCAAGATGCCAGGGGCACTGAAGCTTTCTTT
>TRBV29-1|-|TRBD1|TRBJ1-1
CSITLEGQNEAFF
TGCAGCATAACCCTTGAGGGACAGAATGAAGCTTTCTTT
>TRBV27|-|-|TRBJ2-7
CASSPQTSSYEQYF
TGTGCCAGCAGTCCGCAGACTAGCTCCTACGAGCAGTACTTC
>TRBV6-4|-|-|TRBJ2-3
CASSDSTEGDTQYF
TGTGCCAGCAGTGACAGTACAGAGGGAGATACGCAGTATTTT
>TRBV29-1|-|TRBD2|TRBJ2-1
CSVQREGPNEQFF
TGCAGCGTCCAGCGGGAGGGCCCCAATGAGCAGTTCTTC
>TRBV4-2|-|-|TRBJ2-5
CASSPCIWGRHQETQYF
TGTGCCAGCAGCCCCTGCATCTGGGGGCGGCACCAAGAGACCCAGTACTTC
>TRBV4-1|-|-|TRBJ2-7
CASSQEGDTSASWSYEQYF
TGCGCCAGCAGCCAAGAAGGGGACACTTCGGCTAGCTGGAGCTACGAGCAGTACTTC
>TRBV19|-|-|TRBJ1-2
CASSTPPRPVNYGYTF
TGTGCCAGTAGTACCCCTCCTCGTCCGGTTAACTATGGCTACACCTTC
>TRBV6-5|-|TRBD1|TRBJ1-2
CASSYRDSANYGYTF
TGTGCCAGCAGTTACAGGGACAGTGCTAACTATGGCTACACCTTC
>TRBV19|-|-|TRBJ1-5
CASSMDSSHQPQHF
TGTGCCAGTAGTATGGACAGCTCACATCAGCCCCAGCATTTT
>TRBV7-9|-|-|TRBJ1-2
CASSLALAGAHYHYGYTF
TGTGCCAGCAGCTTAGCGCTGGCGGGGGCGCATTACCACTATGGCTACACCTTC
>TRBV30|-|TRBD1|TRBJ1-5
CAWSEQGQQPQHF
TGTGCCTGGAGTGAACAGGGACAGCAGCCCCAGCATTTT
>TRBV14|-|TRBD1|TRBJ1-4
CASSQGTGANEKLFF
TGTGCCAGCAGCCAAGGGACAGGGGCTAATGAAAAACTGTTTTTT
>TRBV4-2|few|TRBD1|TRBJ1-3
CASSQEVPGQGARKNTIYF
TGTGCCAGCAGCCAGGAAGTTCCGGGACAGGGGGCGCGTAAAAACACCATATATTTT
>TRBV6-5|-|-|TRBJ1-2
CASSYGQSYGYTF
TGTGCCAGCAGTTACGGGCAGAGTTATGGCTACACCTTC
>TRBV6-1|-|-|TRBJ2-7
CASSEGDRGCYEQYF
TGTGCCAGCAGTGAAGGTGATAGGGGGTGCTACGAGCAGTACTTC
>TRBV4-3|-|-|TRBJ1-1
CASSQDRYDSLCGTEAFF
TGCGCCAGCAGCCAAGATCGTTACGACTCCCTCTGTGGCACTGAAGCTTTCTTT
>TRBV5-1|once|-|TRBJ2-5
CASSLFPRTGCQYF
TGCGCCAGCAGCTTGTTTCCGCGTACGGGTTGCCAGTACTTC
>TRBV28|-|-|TRBJ1-5
CASSFRQVDVLNQPQHF
TGTGCCAGCAGTTTCCGGCAGGTCGACGTCCTCAATCAGCCCCAGCATTTT
>TRBV4-3|-|TRBD1|TRBJ1-1
CASSQDRGLYNTEAFF
TGCGCCAGCAGCCAAGACAGGGGGCTTTACAACACTGAAGCTTTCTTT
>TRBV7-9|-|TRBD1|TRBJ1-2
CASSPGQSYGYTF
TGTGCCAGCAGTCCGGGACAGTCATATGGCTACACCTTC
>TRBV12-5|-|-|TRBJ2-7
CASGLPGTYEQYF
TGTGCTAGTGGTTTGCCAGGCACCTACGAGCAGTACTTC
>TRBV2|-|-|TRBJ1-1
CASSAGVLDTEAFF
TGTGCCAGTTCAGCTGGAGTTCTGGACACTGAAGCTTTCTTT
>TRBV6-1|-|TRBD1|TRBJ1-1
CASSVGQLNTEAFF
TGTGCCAGCAGTGTGGGACAGTTGAACACTGAAGCTTTCTTT
>TRBV9|-|-|TRBJ2-1
CASSVEGDRGNEQFF
TGTGCCAGCAGCGTAGAGGGGGATCGGGGCAATGAGCAGTTCTTC
>TRBV4-3|-|-|TRBJ1-4
CASSQGTGREKLFF
TGCGCCAGCAGCCAAGGAACAGGGCGGGAAAAACTGTTTTTT
>TRBV27|-|-|TRBJ1-2
CASSFQGYTF
TGTGCCAGCAGTTTCCAGGGCTACACCTTC
>TRBV27|-|-|TRBJ2-7
CASKDGGSTYEQYF
TGTGCCAGCAAGGACGGGGGATCAACCTACGAGCAGTACTTC
>TRBV28|-|TRBD1|TRBJ1-5
CASSLGQGGWGGLGQPQHF
TGTGCCAGCAGTTTAGGTCAGGGGGGTTGGGGAGGTTTGGGTCAGCCCCAGCATTTT
>TRBV2|once|TRBD2|TRBJ2-2
CASSDDSSGAVTGELFF
TGTGCCAGCAGTGACGATTCTAGCGGGGCAGTCACCGGGGAGCTGTTTTTT
>TRBV7-2|-|TRBD2|TRBJ2-7
CASSWKTSGRAREQYF
TGTGCCAGCAGCTGGAAGACTAGCGGGAGGGCCAGGGAGCAGTACTTC
>TRBV5-1|-|-|TRBJ2-5
CASSLGREGRETQYF
TGCGCCAGCAGCTTGGGGCGGGAAGGTAGAGAGACCCAGTACTTC
>TRBV28|-|TRBD2|TRBJ2-2
CASSLLRRGGPGELFF
TGTGCCAGCAGTTTATTAAGGAGGGGAGGGCCCGGGGAGCTGTTTTTT
>TRBV7-6|-|-|TRBJ2-7
CASSRYRQRSSYEQYF
TGTGCCAGCAGCCGTTATAGGCAGCGCAGCTCCTACGAGCAGTACTTC
>TRBV18|-|-|TRBJ2-5
CASSPSSPQETQYF
TGTGCCAGCTCCCCCTCCAGTCCCCAAGAGACCCAGTACTTC
>TRBV5-6|-|TRBD2|TRBJ2-1
CASSSARLADSYNEQFF
TGTGCCAGCAGCTCGGCGAGACTAGCGGACTCCTACAATGAGCAGTTCTTC
>TRBV28|-|-|TRBJ1-5
CASFSRRQFNQPQHF
TGTGCCAGCTTTTCGAGGCGACAGTTCAATCAGCCCCAGCATTTT
>TRBV6-5|few|-|TRBJ1-2
CASSPRGRDYGYTF
TGTGCCAGCAGTCCCAGGGGAAGAGACTATGGCTACACCTTC
>TRBV20-1|-|-|TRBJ2-2
CSAGNTGELFF
TGCAGTGCCGGGAACACCGGGGAGCTGTTTTTT
>TRBV13|-|TRBD2|TRBJ2-7
CASSKGLAGAEWGPEQYF
TGTGCCAGCAGCAAGGGACTAGCGGGAGCCGAATGGGGCCCCGAGCAGTACTTC
>TRBV2|-|-|TRBJ2-7
CASSDWSAGISYEQYF
TGTGCCAGCAGTGATTGGTCGGCAGGGATTAGCTACGAGCAGTACTTC
>TRBV30|-|-|TRBJ1-2
CAWSVVGTRAGGDGYTF
TGTGCCTGGAGTGTAGTGGGGACACGGGCTGGAGGCGATGGCTACACCTTC
>TRBV27|-|-|TRBJ1-2
CAPRLGPTSGYTF
TGTGCCCCCCGGCTGGGGCCCACCTCTGGCTACACCTTC
>TRBV7-2|-|-|TRBJ1-6
CASTKKGDYRSYNSPLHF
TGTGCCAGCACTAAAAAGGGGGACTATCGCTCCTATAATTCGCCCCTCCACTTT
>TRBV10-2|-|-|TRBJ2-7
CASSEVEAAYEQYF
TGCGCCAGCAGTGAGGTGGAGGCCGCGTACGAGCAGTACTTC
>TRBV14|few|TRBD1|TRBJ2-1
CASSQEGDRGYNEQFF
TGTGCCAGCAGCCAAGAGGGGGACAGGGGCTACAATGAGCAGTTCTTC
>TRBV12-5|few|-|TRBJ2-7
CASGLVRQTDYEQYF
TGTGCTAGTGGTTTGGTACGACAGACAGACTACGAGCAGTACTTC
>TRBV5-8|-|TRBD1|TRBJ1-2
CASSLDPDRDDYGYTF
TGTGCCAGCAGCTTGGACCCGGACAGGGATGACTATGGCTACACCTTC
>TRBV15|-|TRBD1|TRBJ1-1
CATSRELRGRGDTEAFF
TGTGCCACCAGCAGAGAGTTGAGGGGGCGCGGGGACACTGAAGCTTTCTTT
>TRBV11-2|-|TRBD1|TRBJ1-1
CASSGLPGQGPEAFF
TGTGCCAGCAGCGGATTACCGGGACAGGGCCCTGAAGCTTTCTTT
>TRBV7-2|-|-|TRBJ2-3
CASSLGDSTRTLTDTQYF
TGTGCCAGCAGCTTAGGGGACTCCACACGCACTTTGACAGATACGCAGTATTTT
>TRBV5-5|-|TRBD1|TRBJ2-5
CASSFNRDRPYQETQYF
TGTGCCAGCAGTTTTAACCGGGACAGGCCGTACCAAGAGACCCAGTACTTC
>TRBV7-2|few|-|TRBJ1-3
CASSLWVGEGSGNTIYF
TGTGCCAGCAGCTTATGGGTAGGGGAGGGCTCTGGAAACACCATATATTTT